One and the same sample provided the 2 T cell receptor beta chains below, sequenced in a study of cytomegalovirus exposure and HLA in healthy donors. Primers included in the PCR were 60 Vbeta and 13 Jbeta primers. Clones were read by immunoSEQ multiplex PCR, and TCRdb kept only the in-frame ones, dropping some. Of about 130,000 clones listed, 75% to 90% are singletons. The sequencing sample was made of PBMCs. The receptors come from a woman aged 50 to 65 in good health and CMV-seropositive.

This clone showed up just a few times. For the CDR3, the DNA is TGTGCCAGCAGTGAAGTGCGGGGGAGGTTGCAGACCCAGTACTTC. Translated: CASSEVRGRLQTQYF. J is TRBJ2-5 and V is TRBV6-1; 7 bases fit TRBD2. Losses at the gene ends were 1 base for V and 6 bases for J; bases not matched to a gene: 8. Germline CDR1 is MNHNS and CDR2 is SASEGT. The CDR3 is 15 residues long.

The CDR3 region has the DNA TGTGCCACGACCCCCGTAGACATGAACACTGAAGCTTTCTTT. Translated: CATTPVDMNTEAFF. The gene calls are TRBV15 and TRBJ1-1, with no clear D. The ends were cut back, 9 bases at V and 0 bases at J, with 14 bases in the middle. This CDR3 comprises 14 residues. Germline values: CDR1 LNHNV, CDR2 YYDKDF (reference sequence).